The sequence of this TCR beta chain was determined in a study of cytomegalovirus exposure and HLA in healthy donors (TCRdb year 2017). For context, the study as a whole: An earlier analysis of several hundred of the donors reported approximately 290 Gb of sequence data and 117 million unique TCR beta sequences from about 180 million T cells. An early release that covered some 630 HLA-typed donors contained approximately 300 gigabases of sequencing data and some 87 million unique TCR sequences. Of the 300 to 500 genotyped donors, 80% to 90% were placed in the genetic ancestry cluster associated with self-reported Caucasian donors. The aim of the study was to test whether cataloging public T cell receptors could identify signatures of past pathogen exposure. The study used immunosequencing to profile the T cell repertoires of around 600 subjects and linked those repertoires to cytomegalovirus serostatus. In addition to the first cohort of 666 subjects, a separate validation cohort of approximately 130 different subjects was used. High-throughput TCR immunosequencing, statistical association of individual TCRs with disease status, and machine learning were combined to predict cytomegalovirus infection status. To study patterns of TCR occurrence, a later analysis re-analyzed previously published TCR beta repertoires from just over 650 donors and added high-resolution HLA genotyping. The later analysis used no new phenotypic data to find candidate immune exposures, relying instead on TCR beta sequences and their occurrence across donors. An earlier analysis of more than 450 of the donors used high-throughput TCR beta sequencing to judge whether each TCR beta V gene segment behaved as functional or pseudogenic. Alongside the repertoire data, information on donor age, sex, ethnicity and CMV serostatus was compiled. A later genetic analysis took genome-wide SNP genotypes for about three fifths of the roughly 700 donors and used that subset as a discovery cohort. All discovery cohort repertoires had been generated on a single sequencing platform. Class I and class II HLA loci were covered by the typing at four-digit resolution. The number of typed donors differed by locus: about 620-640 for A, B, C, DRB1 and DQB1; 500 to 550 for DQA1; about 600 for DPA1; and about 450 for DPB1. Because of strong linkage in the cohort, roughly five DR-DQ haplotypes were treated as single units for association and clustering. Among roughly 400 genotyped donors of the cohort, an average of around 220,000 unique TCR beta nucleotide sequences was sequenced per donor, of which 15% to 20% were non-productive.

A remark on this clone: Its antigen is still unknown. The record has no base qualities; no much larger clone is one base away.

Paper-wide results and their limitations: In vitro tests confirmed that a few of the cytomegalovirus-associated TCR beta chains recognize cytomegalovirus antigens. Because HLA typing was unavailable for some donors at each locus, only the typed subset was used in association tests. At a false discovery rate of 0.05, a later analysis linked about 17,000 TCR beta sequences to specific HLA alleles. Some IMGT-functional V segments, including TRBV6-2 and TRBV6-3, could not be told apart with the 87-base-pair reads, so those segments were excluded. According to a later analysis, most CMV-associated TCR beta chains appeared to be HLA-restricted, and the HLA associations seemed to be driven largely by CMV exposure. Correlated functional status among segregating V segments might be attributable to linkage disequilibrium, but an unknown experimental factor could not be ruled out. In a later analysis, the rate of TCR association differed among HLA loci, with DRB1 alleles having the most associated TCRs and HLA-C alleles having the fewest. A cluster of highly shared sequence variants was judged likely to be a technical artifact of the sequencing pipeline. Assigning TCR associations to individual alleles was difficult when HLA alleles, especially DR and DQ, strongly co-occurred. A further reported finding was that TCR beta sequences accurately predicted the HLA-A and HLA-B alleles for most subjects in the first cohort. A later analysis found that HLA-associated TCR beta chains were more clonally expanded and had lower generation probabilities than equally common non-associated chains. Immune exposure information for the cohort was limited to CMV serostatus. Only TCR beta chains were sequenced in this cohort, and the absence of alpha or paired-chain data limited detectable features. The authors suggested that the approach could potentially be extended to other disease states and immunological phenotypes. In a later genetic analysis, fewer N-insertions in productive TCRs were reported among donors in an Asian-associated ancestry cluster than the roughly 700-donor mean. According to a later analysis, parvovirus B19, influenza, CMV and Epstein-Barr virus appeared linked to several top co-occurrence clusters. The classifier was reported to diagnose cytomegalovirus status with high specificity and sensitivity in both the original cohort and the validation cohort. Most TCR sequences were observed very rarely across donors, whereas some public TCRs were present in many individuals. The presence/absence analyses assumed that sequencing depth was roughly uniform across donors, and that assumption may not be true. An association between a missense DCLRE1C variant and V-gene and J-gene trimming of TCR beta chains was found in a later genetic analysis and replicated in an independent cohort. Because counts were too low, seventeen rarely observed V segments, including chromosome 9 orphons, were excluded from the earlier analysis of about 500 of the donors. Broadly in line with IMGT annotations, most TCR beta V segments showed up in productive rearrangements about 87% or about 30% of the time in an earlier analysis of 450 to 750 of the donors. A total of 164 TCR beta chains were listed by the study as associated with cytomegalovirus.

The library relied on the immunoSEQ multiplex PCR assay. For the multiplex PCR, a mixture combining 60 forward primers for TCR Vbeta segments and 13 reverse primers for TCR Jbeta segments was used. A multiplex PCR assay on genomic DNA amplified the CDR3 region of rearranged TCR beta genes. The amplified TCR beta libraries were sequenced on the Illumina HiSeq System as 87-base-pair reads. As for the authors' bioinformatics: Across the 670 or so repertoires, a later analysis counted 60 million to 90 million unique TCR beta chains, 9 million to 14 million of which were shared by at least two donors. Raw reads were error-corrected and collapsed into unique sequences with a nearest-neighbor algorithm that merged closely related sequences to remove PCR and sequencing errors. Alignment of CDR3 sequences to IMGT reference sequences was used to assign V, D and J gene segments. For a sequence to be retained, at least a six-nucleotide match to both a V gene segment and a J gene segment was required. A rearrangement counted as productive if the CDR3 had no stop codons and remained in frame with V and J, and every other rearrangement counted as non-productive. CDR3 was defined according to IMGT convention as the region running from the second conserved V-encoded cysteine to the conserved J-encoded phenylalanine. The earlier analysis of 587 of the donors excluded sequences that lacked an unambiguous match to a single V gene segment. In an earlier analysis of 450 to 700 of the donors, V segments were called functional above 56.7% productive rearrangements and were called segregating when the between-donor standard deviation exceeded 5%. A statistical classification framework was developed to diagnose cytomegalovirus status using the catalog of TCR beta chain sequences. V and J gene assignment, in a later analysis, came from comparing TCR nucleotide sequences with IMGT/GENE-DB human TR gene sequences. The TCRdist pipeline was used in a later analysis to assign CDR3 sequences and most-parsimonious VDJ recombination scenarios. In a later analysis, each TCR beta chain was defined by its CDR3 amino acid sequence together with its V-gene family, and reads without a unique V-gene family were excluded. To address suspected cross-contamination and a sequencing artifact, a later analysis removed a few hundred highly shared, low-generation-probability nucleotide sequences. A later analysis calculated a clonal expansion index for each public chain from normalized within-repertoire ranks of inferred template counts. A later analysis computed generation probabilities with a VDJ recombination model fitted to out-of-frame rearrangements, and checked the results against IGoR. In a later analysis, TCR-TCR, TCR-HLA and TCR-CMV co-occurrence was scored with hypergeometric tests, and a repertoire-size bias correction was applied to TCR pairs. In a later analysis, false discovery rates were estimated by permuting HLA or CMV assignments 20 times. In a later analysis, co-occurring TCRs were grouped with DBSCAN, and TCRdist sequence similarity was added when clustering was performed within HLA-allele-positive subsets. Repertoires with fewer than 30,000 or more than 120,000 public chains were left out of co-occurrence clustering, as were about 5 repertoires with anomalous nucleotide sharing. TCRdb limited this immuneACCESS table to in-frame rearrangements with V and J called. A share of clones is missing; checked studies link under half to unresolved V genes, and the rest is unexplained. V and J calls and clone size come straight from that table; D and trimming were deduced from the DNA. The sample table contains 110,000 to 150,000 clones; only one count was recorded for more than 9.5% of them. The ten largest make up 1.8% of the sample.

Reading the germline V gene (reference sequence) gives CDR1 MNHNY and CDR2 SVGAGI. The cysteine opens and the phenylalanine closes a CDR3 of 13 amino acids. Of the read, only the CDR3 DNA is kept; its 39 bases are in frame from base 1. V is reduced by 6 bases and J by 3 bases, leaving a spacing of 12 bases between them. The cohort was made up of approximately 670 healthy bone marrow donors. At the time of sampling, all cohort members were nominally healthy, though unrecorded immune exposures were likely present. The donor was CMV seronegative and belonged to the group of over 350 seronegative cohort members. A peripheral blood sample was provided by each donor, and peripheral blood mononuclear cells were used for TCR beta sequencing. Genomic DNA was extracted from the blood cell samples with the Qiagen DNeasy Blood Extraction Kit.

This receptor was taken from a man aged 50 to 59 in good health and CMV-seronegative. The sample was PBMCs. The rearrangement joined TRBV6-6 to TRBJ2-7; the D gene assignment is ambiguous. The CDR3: CASSGTEYYEQYF. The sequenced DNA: TGTGCCAGCAGCGGAACAGAATACTACGAGCAGTACTTC.